The 9 T cell receptor beta chains given below trace back to one sample, sequenced in a study of blood T cell repertoires in COVID-19. TCRdb's table, derived via immunoSEQ multiplex PCR, lists solely in-frame clones and lacks some. The sample holds some 48,000 clones, about 92% seen once. The sample consisted of peripheral blood. The receptors were gathered from a woman aged 80 or over with acute or convalescent COVID-19.

About this clone itself: An end of the junction differs from the germline gene, which may be a read error. The chain is built from TRBV29-1 and TRBJ2-5, with a possible D match to TRBD1 (5 bases). The CDR3 spans 12 residues. CDR1 SQVTM and CDR2 ANQGSEA come from the germline V gene. As DNA, the CDR3 is TGCAGCGTTGGGACACGCCAAGGGACCCAGTACTTC. Encoded protein: CSVGTRQGTQYF. The full variable domain, with the rest looked up from reference TRBV29-1 and TRBJ2-5, is SAVISQKPSRDICQRGTSLTIQCQVDSQVTMMFWYRQQPGQSLTLIATANQGSEATYESGFVIDKFPISRPNLTFSTLTVSNMSPEDSSIYLCSVGTRQGTQYFGPGTRLLVL.

The chain links TRBV28 to TRBJ2-5, with TRBD2 identical over 7 bases. The CDR3 runs to 14 residues. The J segment lost 1 base and the V segment lost 5 bases, leaving 4 bases of the junction unmatched. Germline-derived CDR1 and CDR2 are MDHEN and SYDVKM. CDR3 sequence: CASSDSGGQETQYF. The CDR3, as DNA: TGTGCCAGCAGTGACTCGGGGGGCCAAGAGACCCAGTACTTC. Complete variable domain (other parts from reference TRBV28 and TRBJ2-5): DVKVTQSSRYLVKRTGEKVFLECVQDMDHENMFWYRQDPGLGLRLIYFSYDVKMKEKGDIPEGYSVSREKKERFSLILESASTNQTSMYLCASSDSGGQETQYFGPGTRLLVL.

The chain employs TRBV7-8 and TRBJ2-5, with D possibly being TRBD2 (5 bases). The CDR3 is made up of 14 amino acids. Germline loops: CDR1 SGHVS, CDR2 FQNEAQ. V was clipped by 3 bases and J by 3 bases, with 11 bases between them. The CDR3 region is CASSLASSKETQYF. The DNA of the CDR3 is TGTGCCAGCAGCTTGGCTAGCTCTAAAGAGACCCAGTACTTC.

The V gene is TRBV11-2, the J gene TRBJ1-4; D not certain. From germline, CDR1 is SGHAT and CDR2 FQNNGV. The ends were cut back, 0 bases at V and 8 bases at J, with 10 bases in the middle. The CDR3 covers 14 residues. The DNA of the CDR3 is TGTGCCAGCAGCTTAGATCCGTTGTTAGAAAAACTGTTTTTT. Translation: CASSLDPLLEKLFF.

The chain employs TRBV11-3 and TRBJ2-1; tentatively, D is TRBD1 (6 bases). V was shortened by 5 bases and J by 9 bases, with 11 bases between the two germline ends. The CDR3 totals 12 residues. CDR1 SGHNT and CDR2 YENEEA come from the germline V gene. CDR3: CASSDRDTEQFF. In DNA form, the CDR3 reads TGTGCCAGCAGCGACCGGGACACTGAGCAGTTCTTC.

V and J are TRBV12-5 and TRBJ1-5; TRBD1 agrees at 9 bases. The CDR3 length is 17 residues. Germline V gives CDR1 LGHNT, CDR2 FRNRAP. V lost 4 bases and J lost 2; bases outside the gene matches: 9. CDR3 residues: CASGSKSGTGCNQPQHF. The CDR3 coding sequence is TGTGCTAGTGGTTCAAAATCCGGGACAGGGTGCAATCAGCCCCAGCATTTT. The full variable domain, its missing parts supplied by reference TRBV12-5 and TRBJ1-5, is DARVTQTPRHKVTEMGQEVTMRCQPILGHNTVFWYRQTMMQGLELLAYFRNRAPLDDSGMPKDRFSAEMPDATLATLKIQPSEPRDSAVYFCASGSKSGTGCNQPQHFGDGTRLSIL.

The J gene is TRBJ2-1, the V gene TRBV3-1 (or the pseudogene TRBV3-2); 9 bases align to TRBD2. Unmatched junction bases numbered 13, after V lost 4 bases and J lost 0 bases. The CDR3 runs to 19 residues. The germline V gene has CDR1 LGHDT and CDR2 YNNKEL (reference sequence). The CDR3 sequence: CASSLRGSGGYISYNEQFF. DNA for the CDR3: TGTGCCAGCAGCCTTCGGGGGAGCGGGGGGTACATCTCCTACAATGAGCAGTTCTTC.

The chain combines TRBV4-2 with TRBJ1-1; a possible D gene is TRBD1 (5 bases). The V end was cut by 6 bases, the J end by 3 bases, with 14 bases between. CDR1 and CDR2 (germline): LGHNA, YNFKEQ. CDR3 size: 14 residues. CDR3 residues: CASRLAGRDTEAFF. The CDR3 DNA is TGTGCCAGCAGGCTAGCGGGACGCGACACTGAAGCTTTCTTT.

This CDR3 reads CASSLGDFADTQYF. CDR3 nucleotides: TGCGCCAGCAGCTTGGGAGATTTTGCAGATACGCAGTATTTT. V usage is TRBV5-1 and J usage is TRBJ2-3; D call uncertain. V was cut by 0 bases and J by 4 bases, with 9 bases left in between. The CDR3 sequence is 14 residues long. Germline V CDR1 and CDR2: SGHRS, YFSETQ.